Below, 28 T cell receptor beta chains from the same sample are listed, as sequenced in a study of blood T cell repertoires in COVID-19. TCRdb's copy holds only in-frame clones and misses some; the assay was immunoSEQ multiplex PCR. The data show about 220,000 clones, more than 65% seen once. Sequenced sample: peripheral blood. The receptors stem from a woman in her twenties or thirties who had recovered from COVID-19.

The J gene is TRBJ2-5, the V gene TRBV6-5, with a weak D call TRBD2 (6 bases). Germline CDR1 MNHEY, CDR2 SVGAGI. The CDR3 sequence is 13 residues long. V lost 10 bases, J lost 2 bases, and 14 bases lay in between. The CDR3 bases are TGTGCCACCTCCCGGGACTTACAAGAGACCCAGTACTTC. It codes for CATSRDLQETQYF.

The chain employs TRBV28 and TRBJ2-1; a weak D match, TRBD2 (6 bases). Germline CDR1 and CDR2: MDHEN and SYDVKM. This CDR3 has 14 amino acids. Between the trimmed V and J ends, which lost 6 bases and 2 bases, there was a span of 11 bases. CDR3 in amino acids: CASRIAEAYNEQFF. The CDR3 bases are TGTGCCAGCAGAATAGCGGAGGCCTACAATGAGCAGTTCTTC. Full variable domain (outside the CDR3, taken from reference TRBV28 and TRBJ2-1): DVKVTQSSRYLVKRTGEKVFLECVQDMDHENMFWYRQDPGLGLRLIYFSYDVKMKEKGDIPEGYSVSREKKERFSLILESASTNQTSMYLCASRIAEAYNEQFFGPGTRLTVL.

The chain carries TRBV19 and TRBJ1-1; D is unresolved. CDR1 and CDR2 (germline): LNHDA, SQIVND (reference sequence). The CDR3 loop spans 14 amino acids. V was shortened by 1 base and J by 1 base, with 7 bases between the two germline ends. CDR3 sequence (DNA): TGTGCCAGTAGTATAGCTGCAGGGAACACTGAAGCTTTCTTT. Amino acids: CASSIAAGNTEAFF.

The genes are TRBV19 and TRBJ1-1; TRBD1 is a possible D gene (5 bases). This CDR3 contains 15 residues. V was pared by 4 bases and J by 5 bases, with 17 bases between. Germline CDR1 LNHDA, CDR2 SQIVND (reference sequence). DNA for the CDR3: TGTGCCAGTAGTACCTCCGCCTCAGGGCAGACTGAAGCTTTCTTT. It specifies CASSTSASGQTEAFF.

The chain couples TRBV7-2 to TRBJ2-5; 10 bases match TRBD1. This CDR3 contains 16 residues. CDR1 is SGHTA and CDR2 is FQGNSA in the germline V gene. J was trimmed by 0 bases and V by 6 bases; bases with no gene match: 7. CDR3 protein: CASSRSDRGYQETQYF. CDR3 DNA: TGTGCCAGCAGTCGTTCGGACAGGGGGTACCAAGAGACCCAGTACTTC.

This clone has just a few counts. The chain recombines TRBV28 with TRBJ1-5; 7 nucleotides align to TRBD1. V trimming: 1 base; J trimming: 6 bases; junction bases outside the gene matches: 6. Germline V gene data show CDR1 as MDHEN and CDR2 as SYDVKM. CDR3 size: 15 residues. The CDR3 loop reads CASSLYRGGGQPQHF. Written as DNA, the CDR3 is TGTGCCAGCAGTTTATACAGGGGTGGCGGTCAGCCCCAGCATTTT.

The chain links TRBV9 to TRBJ2-7, with a tentative D call TRBD1 (7 bases). The CDR3 spans 15 residues. With 2 bases removed from V and 6 bases from J, the gap between germline ends came to 18 bases. From germline, CDR1 is SGDLS and CDR2 YYNGEE. The CDR3 nucleotides read TGTGCCAGCAGCGTCCGGGGGACAGCCGCATCCGAGCAGTACTTC. It yields the protein CASSVRGTAASEQYF.

The V and J genes are TRBV5-1 and TRBJ2-7; 10 nucleotides match TRBD2. The CDR3 totals 15 residues. Germline lookup yields CDR1 SGHRS and CDR2 YFSETQ. V shed 4 bases and J 2 bases; nucleotides not matched to a gene: 6. CDR3 in amino acids: CASSPGTSATYEQYF. As DNA, the CDR3 is TGCGCCAGCAGCCCCGGGACTAGCGCGACCTACGAGCAGTACTTC.

The chain uses TRBV7-6 and TRBJ2-7; 12 nucleotides line up with TRBD2. CDR1 is SGHVS and CDR2 is FNYEAQ in the germline V gene. V lost 6 bases to trimming and J lost 5 bases; unmatched junction nucleotides: 8. CDR3 length: 15 amino acids. The chain's CDR3 is CASSASGRANNEQYF. As DNA, the CDR3 is TGTGCCAGCAGTGCTAGCGGGAGGGCCAACAACGAGCAGTACTTC.

This CDR3 reads CASSYSAVQGEQYF. CDR3 coding DNA: TGTGCCAGCAGTTACTCGGCGGTCCAGGGGGAGCAGTACTTC. The genes are TRBV6-5 and TRBJ2-7; a weak D match, TRBD1 (6 bases). The length of the CDR3 is 14 residues. Germline values: CDR1 MNHEY, CDR2 SVGAGI. The V end lost 0 bases, the J end lost 7 bases, and 13 bases lay between the germline ends.

This clone was recorded only once. The chain carries TRBV21-1 and TRBJ2-3; the table names TRBD2, a call not compared with the DNA. TRBV21-1 is assigned pseudogene status. CDR3 length: 16 amino acids. Here the CDR3 DNA reads TGTGCCAGCAGCAAGGGGCGGGAGGGCCGTACAGATACGCAGTATTTT. Amino acid sequence: CASSKGREGRTDTQYF.

The V and J genes are TRBV28 and TRBJ1-1; D might be TRBD1 (5 bases). Trimming took off 4 bases at V and 8 bases at J, with 14 bases between the two ends. The germline V gene encodes CDR1 MDHEN and CDR2 SYDVKM. CDR3 length: 13 residues. CDR3 sequence reads: CASSSSSDREAFF. CDR3 bases: TGTGCCAGCAGTTCGAGCTCAGACAGAGAAGCTTTCTTT.

The chain has TRBV24-1 and TRBJ2-3; maybe TRBD2 (7 bases). Germline CDR1 is KGHDR and CDR2 is SFDVKD. This CDR3 contains 15 residues. The germline V and J ends were trimmed by 4 bases and 9 bases, with 19 bases remaining between them. CDR3 loop: CATSDRGQAGTTQYF. CDR3 DNA: TGTGCCACCAGTGACCGGGGACAAGCGGGAACAACGCAGTATTTT.

The chain joins TRBV7-3 to TRBJ2-7; no firm D call. The CDR3 runs to 15 residues. Germline loops: CDR1 SGHTA, CDR2 FQGTGA. Trimming left V 1 base short and J 0 bases short, with 10 bases between. CDR3 nucleotides: TGTGCCAGCAGCTTAAGCGGTGGAGCCTCCTACGAGCAGTACTTC. Translating it yields CASSLSGGASYEQYF. The full variable domain, rest sourced from reference TRBV7-3 and TRBJ2-7, is GAGVSQTPSNKVTEKGKYVELRCDPISGHTALYWYRQSLGQGPEFLIYFQGTGAADDSGLPNDRFFAVRPEGSVSTLKIQRTERGDSAVYLCASSLSGGASYEQYFGPGTRLTVT.

The chain is built from TRBV13 and TRBJ1-1; 7 nucleotides line up with TRBD1. Per the germline V gene, CDR1 is PRHDT and CDR2 is FYEKMQ (reference sequence). The V and J ends lost 5 bases and 0 bases, in that order; junction bases with no gene match: 3. This CDR3 comprises 14 residues. CDR3 protein: CASSEQGMNTEAFF. The DNA of the CDR3 is TGTGCCAGCAGCGAACAGGGGATGAACACTGAAGCTTTCTTT.

For the CDR3, the DNA is TGTGCCAGCAGCCAAGAACAGGCGAATCAGCCCCAGCATTTT. It codes for CASSQEQANQPQHF. V gene TRBV4-2 combines with J gene TRBJ1-5, with D possibly being TRBD1 (5 bases). V gave up 0 bases and J gave up 4 bases, with 7 bases separating them. CDR3 length: 14 residues. The germline CDR1 and CDR2 sequences are LGHNA and YNFKEQ.

The rearrangement uses TRBV6-2 or TRBV6-3 and TRBJ2-5; 11 nucleotides agree with TRBD2. V dropped 6 bases and J dropped 1; count of bases not matched to a gene: 4. The germline CDR1 and CDR2 sequences are MNHEY and SVGEGT. The CDR3 is made up of 15 amino acids. In nucleotides, the CDR3 is TGTGCCAGCAGCAGACTAGCGGGACTCCAAGAGACCCAGTACTTC. Translation gives CASSRLAGLQETQYF.

The V and J genes are TRBV4-2 and TRBJ2-7; possible D gene TRBD1, 6 bases. Germline V gene data show CDR1 as LGHNA and CDR2 as YNFKEQ. V was pared by 0 bases and J by 0 bases, with 15 bases between. The CDR3 has 17 amino acids. CDR3 coding DNA: TGTGCCAGCAGCCAAGATCGCCGGGGACATCACTCCTACGAGCAGTACTTC. It is translated as CASSQDRRGHHSYEQYF.

The chain joins TRBV5-4 to TRBJ1-3; no definite D call. CDR3 size: 14 residues. V gave up 0 bases and J gave up 0 bases, with 4 bases separating them. Per germline, CDR1 SGHNT and CDR2 YYREEE (reference sequence). CDR3 DNA: TGTGCCAGCAGCTTGGGGGCCTCTGGAAACACCATATATTTT. Translation: CASSLGASGNTIYF.

J is TRBJ1-3 and V is TRBV19; no clear D gene. The germline V and J ends were trimmed by 2 bases and 0 bases, with 8 bases remaining between them. The CDR3 spans 15 residues. Germline lookup yields CDR1 LNHDA and CDR2 SQIVND (reference sequence). CDR3 DNA: TGTGCCAGTAGTATAATGGAGAACTCTGGAAACACCATATATTTT. Its translation is CASSIMENSGNTIYF.

This clone was observed a handful of times. This rearrangement joins TRBV9 to TRBJ2-7; perhaps TRBD1 as D (6 bases). The CDR3 runs 14 residues. Germline lookup yields CDR1 SGDLS and CDR2 YYNGEE. The V and J ends lost 0 bases and 3 bases respectively, with 10 bases between them. CDR3 in amino acids: CASSVGGDIYEQYF. CDR3 DNA: TGTGCCAGCAGCGTAGGAGGGGACATCTACGAGCAGTACTTC.

A single count supports this clone. V is TRBV7-9 and J is TRBJ2-7; D call uncertain. This CDR3 is 15 amino acids long. Germline V lookup: CDR1 SEHNR, CDR2 FQNEAQ (reference sequence). V dropped 3 bases and J dropped 2 bases, with 14 bases sitting between them. This CDR3 reads CASSFGSAETYEQYF. CDR3 DNA sequence: TGTGCCAGCAGCTTCGGGTCCGCGGAGACCTACGAGCAGTACTTC.

The chain is built from TRBV19 and TRBJ2-2; 10 nucleotides align to TRBD1. V was clipped by 10 bases and J by 6 bases; unmatched bases: 8. In germline, CDR1 is LNHDA, CDR2 SQIVND (reference sequence). The CDR3 loop spans 14 amino acids. CDR3 nucleotide sequence: TGTGCCACCGACCGGGGACAGGGGCCCGGGGAGCTGTTTTTT. The encoded protein is CATDRGQGPGELFF.

The chain employs TRBV25-1 and TRBJ2-3; 7 bases agree with TRBD2. This CDR3 has 14 amino acids. Germline V gene lookup returns CDR1 MGHDK and CDR2 SYGVNS. J lost 4 bases, V lost 3 bases, and 4 bases had no gene match. CDR3 in amino acids: CASSDWGGADTQYF. For the CDR3, the DNA is TGTGCCAGCAGTGATTGGGGGGGTGCAGATACGCAGTATTTT.

This clone appeared a few times. This chain links TRBV7-8 with TRBJ2-1; D uncertain. The CDR3 length is 16 residues. Per the germline V gene, CDR1 is SGHVS and CDR2 is FQNEAQ. V was pared by 5 bases and J by 6 bases, with 20 bases between. The CDR3 here is CASSPEPPTFPNEQFF. CDR3 DNA: TGTGCCAGCAGCCCCGAACCGCCTACCTTTCCCAATGAGCAGTTCTTC.

V gene TRBV6-5 combines with J gene TRBJ1-3; TRBD1 might be the D (6 bases). The V gene's germline CDR1 is MNHEY and CDR2 SVGAGI. The CDR3 spans 15 residues. Trimming shortened V by 2 bases and J by 0 bases, and 8 bases separated the two germline ends. CDR3 in DNA: TGTGCCAGCAGTTACGACAGGCACTCTGGAAACACCATATATTTT. Protein sequence: CASSYDRHSGNTIYF.

The chain carries TRBV6-5 and TRBJ2-2; 11 positions agree with TRBD2. Germline values: CDR1 MNHEY, CDR2 SVGAGI. V was clipped by 2 bases and J by 5 bases; unmatched bases: 1. The CDR3 is 15 residues long. The CDR3 nucleotides read TGTGCCAGCAGTTACACTAGCGGGAGTACCGGGGAGCTGTTTTTT. Encoded protein: CASSYTSGSTGELFF.

The rearrangement uses TRBV10-3 and TRBJ2-1; 8 bases line up with TRBD2. This CDR3 spans 14 amino acids. Losses at the gene ends were 6 bases for V and 2 bases for J; bases not matched to a gene: 3. From germline, CDR1 is ENHRY and CDR2 SYGVKD. CDR3 protein: CAIRELAAYNEQFF. The CDR3 DNA is TGTGCCATCAGGGAACTAGCGGCCTACAATGAGCAGTTCTTC.